Listed here is a single TCR beta chain. As yet, its antigen is unknown. Germline-derived CDR1 and CDR2 are SNHLY and FYNNEI. Trimming at V came to 6 bases and at J to 8 bases, leaving 6 bases not matched to a gene. The CDR3 consists of 12 residues. This record belongs to a study of CD8+CD57+ T cells in acquired aplastic anemia. Study-wide context: Mean DNA quantity obtained from sorted CD4+ and CD8+ cells was about 3 ug. Study findings and constraints: Patients and controls turned out to have roughly 31 CD8+ CDR3 sequences in common.

Genomic DNA provided the template from which TCR beta VDJ and CDR3 profiles were obtained. TCRdb processed the reads anew with MiXCR; each CDR3 protein has one entry. The repertoire consists of under 350,000 distinct CDR3 sequences, with roughly 53% occurring once and the leading ten covering approximately 1.2%. All patients picked for sequencing had shown, by flow cytometry, an expansion of CD8+CD57+ cells. Severe acquired aplastic anemia was present in all patients. Patients had not yet gotten any therapy when their blood was taken for sampling. The material sequenced was sorted CD4+, CD8+, or CD8+CD57+ T cells (not recorded which) from PBMCs. The rearrangement joins TRBV2 to TRBJ2-5; 7 bases are shared with TRBD1. The source of this sequence is a human donor with aplastic anemia. Here the CDR3 DNA reads TGTGCCAGCAGGGGGGACAGAGATACCCAGTACTTC. The encoded protein is CASRGDRDTQYF.